These 22 T cell receptor beta chains share one sample of origin, sequenced in a study of beta chain features in type 1 diabetes. Expressed TCRB transcripts were sequenced because the isolated RNA had all been reverse transcribed beforehand. The table came from immunoSEQ multiplex PCR; TCRdb's copy has only in-frame clones and leaves some out. Of about half a million clones listed, around 30% were seen once; the top ten hold around 0.065%. Sequencing was done on a sample of naive CD4+ T cells from blood. The receptors were sampled from a young man in good health.

V usage is TRBV18 and J usage is TRBJ1-1, with 7 bases lining up with TRBD1. Germline V gene data show CDR1 as KGHSH and CDR2 as LQKENI. The V segment lost 6 bases and the J segment 0 bases; nucleotides outside the gene matches: 4. The CDR3 runs to 14 residues. The CDR3 is CASSVQGLNTEAFF. In DNA, the CDR3 is TGTGCCAGCTCCGTACAGGGGTTGAACACTGAAGCTTTCTTT.

This CDR3 reads CASSIHRYEQYF. In DNA, the CDR3 is TGTGCCAGCAGCATCCATCGCTACGAGCAGTACTTC. The chain recombines TRBV5-4 with TRBJ2-7; D gene unclear. With 4 bases removed from V and 3 bases from J, the gap between germline ends came to 8 bases. Germline CDR1 and CDR2: SGHNT and YYREEE (reference sequence). The CDR3 contains 12 residues.

The rearrangement joins TRBV7-9 to TRBJ1-1, with a possible D match to TRBD1 (5 bases). The CDR3 spans 13 residues. Germline V gene sequence: CDR1 SEHNR, CDR2 FQNEAQ (reference sequence). V was trimmed by 0 bases and J by 8 bases, leaving 10 bases between them. The DNA of the CDR3 is TGTGCCAGCAGCTTAGCCGGGGCCCAAGAAGCTTTCTTT. Its translation: CASSLAGAQEAFF.

This clone was seen more than once but under ten times. V usage is TRBV29-1 and J usage is TRBJ2-7; D is ambiguous. Looked up from germline, CDR1 is SQVTM and CDR2 is ANQGSEA. Trimming removed 4 bases from V and 1 base from J, with 8 bases in between. The CDR3 contains 12 residues. CDR3 in amino acids: CSVAYGSYEQYF. CDR3 sequence (DNA): TGCAGCGTTGCTTACGGTTCCTACGAGCAGTACTTC.

The J gene is TRBJ2-4, the V gene TRBV7-8; no firm D call. Germline V gene data show CDR1 as SGHVS and CDR2 as FQNEAQ. Trimming removed 1 base at V and 1 base at J, with 11 bases between. This CDR3 comprises 16 residues. The DNA for the CDR3 is TGTGCCAGCAGCTTAGTCTCCAGGACCGCCAAAAACATTCAGTACTTC. Translated, it gives CASSLVSRTAKNIQYF. The entire variable domain, with the rest obtained from reference TRBV7-8 and TRBJ2-4, is as follows: GAGVSQSPRYKVAKRGQDVALRCDPISGHVSLFWYQQALGQGPEFLTYFQNEAQLDKSGLPSDRFFAERPEGSVSTLKIQRTQQEDSAVYLCASSLVSRTAKNIQYFGAGTRLSVL.

The chain links TRBV7-3 to TRBJ2-5; 8 bases map to TRBD1. The CDR3 has 15 amino acids. Germline CDR1 is SGHTA and CDR2 is FQGTGA. The junction had 11 bases not matched to a gene; V was cut back by 2 bases and J by 9 bases. Written as DNA, the CDR3 is TGTGCCAGCAGCTTAGAGACAGGGGCCCCTATGGCCCAGTACTTC. This sequence encodes CASSLETGAPMAQYF.

The V call is TRBV15, the J call TRBJ2-1; 7 bases agree with TRBD2. Trimming removed 1 base from V and 0 bases from J; junction bases left unmatched: 3. The CDR3 is made up of 16 amino acids. Per germline, CDR1 LNHNV and CDR2 YYDKDF (reference sequence). In DNA, the CDR3 is TGTGCCACCAGCAGAGGCGGGACTACCTCCTACAATGAGCAGTTCTTC. Residues: CATSRGGTTSYNEQFF.

This clone is a singleton in its sample. The V gene is TRBV27, the J gene TRBJ2-3; D could derive from TRBD1 or TRBD2 (5 bases each). V dropped 6 bases and J dropped 6 bases, with 16 bases sitting between them. The germline V gene encodes CDR1 MNHEY and CDR2 SMNVEV (reference sequence). The CDR3 runs to 14 residues. The CDR3 is CASRRAGSGDTQYF. For the CDR3, the DNA is TGTGCCAGCAGACGAGCAGGGAGTGGTGATACGCAGTATTTT.

V usage is TRBV29-1 and J usage is TRBJ2-7; TRBD1 aligns across 8 bases. Looked up from germline, CDR1 is SQVTM and CDR2 is ANQGSEA. V was clipped by 7 bases and J by 5 bases; unmatched bases: 10. The CDR3 runs to 13 residues. In nucleotides, the CDR3 is TGCAGCGCTGGAGACAGGGGAGACGACGAGCAGTACTTC. Its protein product is CSAGDRGDDEQYF.

There are a few counts of this clone. The rearrangement links TRBV2 to TRBJ2-7; perhaps TRBD2 as D (6 bases). Germline lookup yields CDR1 SNHLY and CDR2 FYNNEI. V was shortened by 9 bases and J by 3 bases, with 15 bases between the two germline ends. The CDR3 extends over 13 amino acids. For the CDR3, the DNA is TGTGCCAGTTCCTGGACTATACTCTACGAGCAGTACTTC. Protein product: CASSWTILYEQYF.

This clone appeared a few times. The rearrangement joins TRBV6-1 to TRBJ2-7; D is uncertain. The CDR3 runs to 12 residues. From germline, CDR1 is MNHNS and CDR2 SASEGT. Trimming shortened V by 8 bases and J by 3 bases, and 11 bases separated the two germline ends. The CDR3 sequence: CASGSVFYEQYF. The CDR3 DNA reads as TGTGCCAGCGGTTCTGTTTTCTACGAGCAGTACTTC.

The chain couples TRBV7-2 to TRBJ2-4; D might be TRBD1 (5 bases). Trimming stripped 5 bases from V and 5 bases from J, with 13 bases between. This CDR3 region has 14 residues. The germline CDR1 and CDR2 sequences are SGHTA and FQGNSA. The CDR3 region is CASSISGFQNIQYF. DNA of the CDR3: TGTGCCAGCAGCATCTCAGGGTTCCAAAACATTCAGTACTTC.

This clone was picked up one time. The rearrangement uses TRBV4-1 and TRBJ1-2; D gene uncertain. CDR3 length: 13 amino acids. CDR1 is MGHRA and CDR2 is YSYEKL in the germline V gene. The V end lost 0 bases, the J end lost 5 bases, and 7 bases lay between the germline ends. The CDR3 DNA reads TGCGCCAGCAGCCAAGATGGACTGTATGGCTACACCTTC. It yields the protein CASSQDGLYGYTF.

The chain has TRBV7-3 and TRBJ2-1, with TRBD2 matching over 9 bases. There are 16 residues in the CDR3. The V gene's germline CDR1 is SGHTA and CDR2 FQGTGA. With 4 bases clipped from V and 0 bases from J, the junction kept 4 bases outside the gene matches. CDR3 loop: CASSSRTSDSYNEQFF. DNA for the CDR3: TGTGCCAGCAGCTCAAGGACTAGCGACTCCTACAATGAGCAGTTCTTC.

The V call is TRBV9, the J call TRBJ2-1, with 7 nucleotides matching TRBD2. V shed 0 bases, J shed 8 bases, and the junction held 14 bases outside the gene matches. The CDR3 is made up of 17 amino acids. Germline V gene lookup returns CDR1 SGDLS and CDR2 YYNGEE. The CDR3 sequence is CASSVDLGTGTTDEQFF. In DNA, the CDR3 is TGTGCCAGCAGCGTAGATTTAGGAACCGGGACTACAGATGAGCAGTTCTTC.

This clone appeared a few times. CDR3: CASTRSTDTQYF. The CDR3 bases are TGTGCCAGCACCCGTAGTACAGATACGCAGTATTTT. This chain connects TRBV2 to TRBJ2-3; D unresolved. This CDR3 is 12 amino acids long. V shed 7 bases and J shed 3 bases, with 8 bases lying between them. The germline CDR1 and CDR2 sequences are SNHLY and FYNNEI.

About this clone itself: Other DNA variants within this sample encode the same CDR3. CDR3 sequence reads: CASSFGDTEAFF. DNA for the CDR3: TGCGCCAGCAGCTTCGGAGACACTGAAGCTTTCTTT. The rearrangement uses TRBV5-1 and TRBJ1-1; no clear D. V was cut by 2 bases and J by 3 bases, with 5 bases left in between. The germline V gene has CDR1 SGHRS and CDR2 YFSETQ. This CDR3 has 12 residues. Drawing the rest from reference TRBV5-1 and TRBJ1-1, the complete variable domain is KAGVTQTPRYLIKTRGQQVTLSCSPISGHRSVSWYQQTPGQGLQFLFEYFSETQRNKGNFPGRFSGRQFSNSRSEMNVSTLELGDSALYLCASSFGDTEAFFGQGTRLTVV.

This clone came up a few times. Within the sample, other DNA sequences also encode this same CDR3. The chain links TRBV9 to TRBJ2-1; D remains ambiguous. V was clipped by 0 bases and J by 0 bases, with 4 bases between them. CDR1 and CDR2 from the germline V gene are SGDLS and YYNGEE. The CDR3 loop spans 14 amino acids. As DNA, the CDR3 is TGTGCCAGCAGCGTAGACAGCTCCTACAATGAGCAGTTCTTC. This encodes CASSVDSSYNEQFF.

Comment on this clone: This sample includes further DNA sequences coding for the same CDR3. This chain uses TRBV5-4 with TRBJ2-3, with TRBD1 identical over 9 bases. The CDR3 totals 14 residues. Germline CDR1 reads SGHNT; CDR2 reads YYREEE (reference sequence). The J segment lost 3 bases and the V segment lost 4 bases, leaving 3 bases of the junction unmatched. CDR3 protein: CASSPGQGTDTQYF. Written as DNA, the CDR3 is TGTGCCAGCAGCCCGGGACAGGGTACAGATACGCAGTATTTT.

The gene calls are TRBV7-8 and TRBJ1-5; possible D gene TRBD1, 5 bases. The CDR3 runs to 17 residues. V lost 2 bases and J lost 0, with 14 bases in between. Germline V lookup: CDR1 SGHVS, CDR2 FQNEAQ. The CDR3 region has the DNA TGTGCCAGCAGCTTACAGGGATCGGGCTATAGCAATCAGCCCCAGCATTTT. This encodes CASSLQGSGYSNQPQHF. The full variable domain, in which reference TRBV7-8 and TRBJ1-5 provide the parts outside the CDR3, is GAGVSQSPRYKVAKRGQDVALRCDPISGHVSLFWYQQALGQGPEFLTYFQNEAQLDKSGLPSDRFFAERPEGSVSTLKIQRTQQEDSAVYLCASSLQGSGYSNQPQHFGDGTRLSIL.

Turning to this clone: The same CDR3 arises from other DNA sequences in this sample as well. This sequence joins TRBV7-2 and TRBJ2-5, with D unclear. With 5 bases removed from V and 4 bases from J, the gap between germline ends came to 8 bases. CDR1 and CDR2 (germline): SGHTA, FQGNSA. The CDR3 has 12 amino acids. The CDR3, as DNA: TGTGCCAGCAGCCCCAATCGAGAGACCCAGTACTTC. As protein: CASSPNRETQYF.

This chain links TRBV28 with TRBJ1-2, with TRBD1 as a possible D gene (6 bases). This CDR3 has 13 amino acids. Germline CDR1 reads MDHEN; CDR2 reads SYDVKM. The V gene lost 6 bases and the J gene lost 2 bases, with 10 bases spanning the gap. CDR3: CASRRGSNYGYTF. The CDR3 region has the DNA TGTGCCAGCAGAAGGGGGTCGAACTATGGCTACACCTTC.